This T cell receptor (beta chain) emerged from a study of blood T cell repertoires in COVID-19. Whole-study context: Acute-phase and convalescent COVID-19 samples originated in the United States, Italy and Spain. The cDNA or gDNA used as material had been derived from T cells, B-cell-depleted T cells, or PBMCs.

The authors' processing: Researchers report that nucleated cell counts were estimated from reference gene primer amplification. Sequencing used immunoSEQ multiplex PCR; TCRdb keeps in-frame clones, though not all of them. V, J and clone size were drawn from that table, and D and trimming were deduced from the DNA. The table records tens of thousands of clones, approximately 79% of them present only once. The J segment lost 8 bases and the V segment lost 4 bases, leaving 9 bases of the junction unmatched. The CDR3 sequence is 15 residues long. CDR1 and CDR2 (germline): PRHDT, FYEKMQ (reference sequence).

This TCR was recovered from an elderly woman with active or convalescent COVID-19. This chain joins TRBV13 and TRBJ2-5; TRBD2 aligns across 11 bases. The specimen was peripheral blood. CDR3 sequence: CASSSGSGRVDTQYF. CDR3 nucleotides: TGTGCCAGCAGCTCCGGTAGCGGGAGGGTCGATACCCAGTACTTC. The variable domain in full, with the rest retrieved from reference TRBV13 and TRBJ2-5, is AAGVIQSPRHLIKEKRETATLKCYPIPRHDTVYWYQQGPGQDPQFLISFYEKMQSDKGSIPDRFSAQQFSDYHSELNMSSLELGDSALYFCASSSGSGRVDTQYFGPGTRLLVL.